Shown below are 26 T cell receptor beta chains from a single sample sequenced in a study of blood T cells in healthy people across ages. It was with a sample-barcoded 5' primer and a J-beta primer mix that a second PCR of roughly 6 to 12 cycles was run. TCRdb processed the 5' RACE reads anew with MiXCR; each CDR3 protein has one entry. The sample contains about 1.1 million distinct CDR3 sequences, less than 45% of which appear only once. The sample consisted of blood. These receptor sequences come from a man younger than 35 in good health.

The sample holds a few counts of this clonotype. The rearrangement joins TRBV6-5 to TRBJ2-1; a weak D match, TRBD2 (6 bases). This CDR3 spans 14 amino acids. The germline V gene has CDR1 MNHEY and CDR2 SVGAGI. Trimming stripped 7 bases from V and 7 bases from J, with 17 bases between. The CDR3 DNA is TGTGCCAGCAAAAAGCGGGCGTCCGAGAATGAGCAGTTCTTC. It yields the protein CASKKRASENEQFF.

The V gene is TRBV7-9, the J gene TRBJ1-1, with 7 bases aligning to TRBD1. CDR1 SEHNR and CDR2 FQNEAQ come from the germline V gene (reference sequence). The length of the CDR3 is 14 residues. Trimming removed 2 bases from V and 8 bases from J; junction bases left unmatched: 8. The DNA for the CDR3 is TGTGCCAGCAGCTTACGGCAGGGGGGAGACGAAGCTTTCTTT. It yields the protein CASSLRQGGDEAFF.

The chain uses TRBV4-3 and TRBJ1-2, with TRBD1 as a possible D gene (6 bases). This CDR3 has 16 residues. Germline V gene data show CDR1 as LGHNA and CDR2 as YSLEER. The V end was cut by 0 bases, the J end by 2 bases, with 13 bases between. DNA for the CDR3: TGCGCCAGCAGCCAAGATCGAGGGGGGGCGAACTATGGCTACACCTTC. Translating it yields CASSQDRGGANYGYTF.

In its sample, this clonotype was seen a few times. This chain links TRBV27 with TRBJ2-2; 8 bases are a match to TRBD2. With V trimmed by 2 bases and J by 4 bases, 3 bases remained unmatched. Germline V gives CDR1 MNHEY, CDR2 SMNVEV (reference sequence). The CDR3 contains 15 residues. CDR3 residues: CASSLAGGRTGELFF. In DNA, the CDR3 is TGTGCCAGCAGTTTAGCGGGGGGTCGCACCGGGGAGCTGTTTTTT.

This clonotype was observed a few times. The rearrangement joins TRBV2 to TRBJ2-5, with unresolved D. Germline V gives CDR1 SNHLY, CDR2 FYNNEI. V was pared by 5 bases and J by 11 bases, with 21 bases between. There are 14 residues in the CDR3. The CDR3 DNA follows: TGTGCCAGCAGTTTCACAGACCCTCTGGGTGAGCAGTACTTC. Protein product: CASSFTDPLGEQYF.

V and J are TRBV20-1 and TRBJ1-5; possibly TRBD1 for D (6 bases). The CDR3 length is 17 residues. Germline lookup yields CDR1 DFQATT and CDR2 SNEGSKA (reference sequence). V was cut by 4 bases and J by 2 bases, with 21 bases left in between. CDR3 in amino acids: CSATTGRIPVGNQPQHF. DNA of the CDR3: TGCAGTGCTACCACAGGGCGAATTCCAGTGGGCAATCAGCCCCAGCATTTT.

In its sample, this clonotype was seen a few times. The rearrangement uses TRBV27 and TRBJ2-7; 7 positions agree with TRBD1. Trimming took 3 bases from V and 4 from J; bases not matched to a gene: 6. The germline V gene has CDR1 MNHEY and CDR2 SMNVEV (reference sequence). The CDR3 has 14 residues. The CDR3 loop reads CASSFGTDRYEQYF. For the CDR3, the DNA is TGTGCCAGCAGTTTCGGGACAGACCGATACGAGCAGTACTTC.

This clonotype has more than one count but fewer than ten. The chain is built from TRBV5-1 and TRBJ2-3; 9 nucleotides match TRBD2. V lost 4 bases, J lost 0 bases, and 18 bases stayed unmatched. The CDR3 sequence is 20 residues long. The V gene's germline CDR1 is SGHRS and CDR2 YFSETQ. Here the CDR3 reads CASSRKEVLAGTSSTDTQYF. The DNA of the CDR3 is TGCGCCAGCAGCCGGAAAGAGGTCCTAGCGGGGACCTCTAGCACAGATACGCAGTATTTT.

This clonotype was counted many times. The chain uses TRBV7-8 and TRBJ2-5; 10 bases align to TRBD2. The CDR3 consists of 14 residues. J was trimmed by 1 base and V by 5 bases; bases with no gene match: 1. The germline CDR1 and CDR2 sequences are SGHVS and FQNEAQ. The CDR3 is CASSRTSGQETQYF. The DNA for the CDR3 is TGTGCCAGCAGCCGGACTAGCGGCCAAGAGACCCAGTACTTC. Full variable domain (rest looked up from reference TRBV7-8 and TRBJ2-5): GAGVSQSPRYKVAKRGQDVALRCDPISGHVSLFWYQQALGQGPEFLTYFQNEAQLDKSGLPSDRFFAERPEGSVSTLKIQRTQQEDSAVYLCASSRTSGQETQYFGPGTRLLVL.

The chain combines TRBV3-1 with TRBJ2-5; TRBD2 agrees at 12 bases. The CDR3 spans 16 residues. Germline values: CDR1 LGHDT, CDR2 YNNKEL (reference sequence). V gave up 0 bases and J gave up 6 bases; unmatched junction bases: 5. CDR3 region: CASSQERTSGEQTQYF. The CDR3 DNA sequence: TGTGCCAGCAGCCAAGAGAGGACTAGCGGGGAACAGACCCAGTACTTC.

V and J are TRBV6-6 and TRBJ1-3, with TRBD1 as a possible D gene (6 bases). The germline CDR1 and CDR2 sequences are MNHNY and SVGAGI (reference sequence). CDR3 size: 17 residues. Trimming stripped 6 bases from V and 0 bases from J, with 18 bases between. Here the CDR3 DNA reads TGTGCCAGCAGCCTACAATCTTGGACAGACTCTGGAAACACCATATATTTT. Amino acids: CASSLQSWTDSGNTIYF.

This chain uses TRBV7-9 with TRBJ1-1; the D gene is possibly TRBD1 (5 bases). Germline CDR1 SEHNR, CDR2 FQNEAQ (reference sequence). With 6 bases removed from V and 4 bases from J, the gap between germline ends came to 12 bases. The CDR3 is 13 amino acids. In DNA, the CDR3 is TGTGCCAGCAGAAGTGGGGGATCCACTGAAGCTTTCTTT. This sequence encodes CASRSGGSTEAFF.

This clonotype was picked up a small number of times. This chain connects TRBV20-1 to TRBJ2-2; the D is unclear. CDR3 length equals 13 residues. Germline assignment: CDR1 DFQATT and CDR2 SNEGSKA (reference sequence). The V end lost 3 bases, the J end lost 2 bases, and 7 bases lay between the germline ends. The CDR3 spells CSARTENTGELFF. CDR3 sequence (DNA): TGCAGTGCTAGGACGGAAAACACCGGGGAGCTGTTTTTT.

Notes on this clonotype: One end of the junction fails to match germline, which may point to a read error. The chain joins TRBV6-6 to TRBJ1-4; 9 bases line up with TRBD1. From germline, CDR1 is MNHNY and CDR2 SVGAGI (reference sequence). CDR3 length equals 14 residues. CDR3 region: CAGSYRDRAEKLFF. Here the CDR3 DNA reads TGTGCCGGCAGTTACCGGGACAGGGCTGAAAAACTGTTTTTT.

This chain links TRBV7-2 with TRBJ1-6, with a tentative D call TRBD1 (6 bases). The CDR3 is 16 residues long. Germline values: CDR1 SGHTA, CDR2 FQGNSA. V lost 4 bases to trimming and J lost 3 bases, with 13 bases between them. The CDR3 bases are TGTGCCAGCAGCTCGGGACACGGCATCTATAATTCACCCCTCCACTTT. Its protein product is CASSSGHGIYNSPLHF. Together with reference TRBV7-2 and TRBJ1-6, the CDR3 gives the full variable domain: GAGVSQSPSNKVTEKGKDVELRCDPISGHTALYWYRQSLGQGLEFLIYFQGNSAPDKSGLPSDRFSAERTGGSVSTLTIQRTQQEDSAVYLCASSSGHGIYNSPLHFGNGTRLTVT.

The chain is built from TRBV5-5 and TRBJ1-4; TRBD1 agrees at 8 bases. V was pared by 4 bases and J by 8 bases, with 19 bases of the junction left unmatched. CDR3 length: 18 amino acids. Germline V gene lookup returns CDR1 SGHKS and CDR2 YYEKEE (reference sequence). The CDR3 spells CASSLLPMDRAYGEKLFF. The CDR3 DNA reads TGTGCCAGCAGCCTATTGCCTATGGACAGGGCGTATGGGGAAAAACTGTTTTTT.

About this clonotype: A junction end diverges from the germline sequence, so it may reflect a read error. The chain uses TRBV10-3 and TRBJ2-7; D may correspond to TRBD1 or TRBD2 (6 bases each). Germline V gives CDR1 ENHRY, CDR2 SYGVKD. This CDR3 spans 13 amino acids. The DNA for the CDR3 is TGTGCCATCAGTGACGGGGGCTCCAACGAGCAGTACTTC. It encodes CAISDGGSNEQYF.

This clonotype was recorded many times. The chain uses TRBV9 and TRBJ2-7; TRBD1 agrees at 7 bases. The CDR3 totals 13 residues. Germline V gene data show CDR1 as SGDLS and CDR2 as YYNGEE. The trim removed 0 bases at V and 3 bases at J, leaving 0 bases unmatched. The CDR3 DNA is TGTGCCAGCAGCGTAGGGGACAGCTACGAGCAGTACTTC. This translates into CASSVGDSYEQYF.

The chain employs TRBV3-1 and TRBJ2-7; D ambiguous. The closer fit of TRBJ2-5 to the DNA end suggests the J call may be wrong. The CDR3 is 13 residues long. From germline, CDR1 is LGHDT and CDR2 YNNKEL (reference sequence). CDR3 DNA sequence: TGTGCCAGCAGCCAAGACACAAGGAAGACCCAGTACTTC. Translated: CASSQDTRKTQYF.

The chain carries TRBV15 and TRBJ1-2; no definite D call. V was clipped by 0 bases and J by 4 bases, with 6 bases between them. In germline, CDR1 is LNHNV, CDR2 YYDKDF (reference sequence). This CDR3 has 13 amino acids. DNA for the CDR3: TGTGCCACCAGCAGAGATCTTTCCTATGGCTACACCTTC. Its protein is CATSRDLSYGYTF.

This chain connects TRBV2 to TRBJ1-5; a weak D match, TRBD1 (6 bases). This CDR3 spans 19 amino acids. Trimming pared 4 bases from V and 0 bases from J, leaving 22 bases between. Germline lookup yields CDR1 SNHLY and CDR2 FYNNEI. The CDR3 DNA sequence: TGTGCCAGCAGTGTCATCCTGGGGGCGATAAGTGATAGCAATCAGCCCCAGCATTTT. Its protein is CASSVILGAISDSNQPQHF.

This clonotype came up a few times. The chain joins TRBV2 to TRBJ2-2; 9 bases map to TRBD1. The CDR3 length is 14 residues. Germline V gives CDR1 SNHLY, CDR2 FYNNEI. V lost 5 bases and J lost 3; bases outside the gene matches: 1. The CDR3 loop reads CASSRQGDTGELFF. The CDR3 nucleotides read TGTGCCAGCAGTAGACAGGGGGACACCGGGGAGCTGTTTTTT. Full variable domain (outside the CDR3, taken from reference TRBV2 and TRBJ2-2): EPEVTQTPSHQVTQMGQEVILRCVPISNHLYFYWYRQILGQKVEFLVSFYNNEISEKSEIFDDQFSVERPDGSNFTLKIRSTKLEDSAMYFCASSRQGDTGELFFGEGSRLTVL.

This clonotype was seen more than once but under ten times. This chain joins TRBV4-3 and TRBJ1-2; D ambiguous. The CDR3 loop spans 13 amino acids. Trimming cost V 0 bases and J 5 bases, with 7 bases left between them. Germline assignment: CDR1 LGHNA and CDR2 YSLEER. In DNA form, the CDR3 reads TGCGCCAGCAGCCAAGAGTCCAGATATGGCTACACCTTC. Residues: CASSQESRYGYTF.

The gene calls are TRBV27 and TRBJ2-4; D is possibly TRBD2 (5 bases). In germline, CDR1 is MNHEY, CDR2 SMNVEV (reference sequence). This CDR3 has 15 residues. V lost 5 bases and J 8 bases, leaving 19 bases between the germline ends. CDR3 region: CASSPRGGPKDIQYF. The CDR3 nucleotides are TGTGCCAGCAGTCCCCGAGGAGGCCCTAAAGACATTCAGTACTTC.

Concerning this clonotype: The junction and the germline gene differ at one end; a read error may be behind it. V is TRBV9 and J is TRBJ1-2; a possible D gene is TRBD1 (5 bases). The CDR3 covers 16 residues. Germline CDR1 SGDLS, CDR2 YYNGEE. In nucleotides, the CDR3 is TGTGCCAGCAGCGCCGCTGACAGAGCCGTTAACTGTGGCTACACCTTC. This encodes CASSAADRAVNCGYTF.

V gene TRBV29-1 combines with J gene TRBJ1-1, with a tentative D call TRBD1 (6 bases). Germline assignment: CDR1 SQVTM and CDR2 ANQGSEA. This CDR3 contains 12 residues. V was trimmed by 7 bases and J by 4 bases, leaving 13 bases between them. DNA for the CDR3: TGCAGCGGCAGGGAGGGGGTCACTGAAGCTTTCTTT. The encoded protein is CSGREGVTEAFF.